This TCR beta chain was recovered during a study of blood T cell repertoires in COVID-19. Whole-study context: T cells, B-cell-depleted T cells, or PBMCs provided the cDNA or gDNA that served as material.

Some clones are missing from TCRdb's copy, which holds only in-frame ones; the method was immunoSEQ multiplex PCR. The sample includes about 220,000 clones, about 88% of them seen just once. Seattle cases were enrolled at active infection and followed longitudinally. The CDR3 loop spans 15 amino acids. Per the germline V gene, CDR1 is LNHDA and CDR2 is SQIVND (reference sequence). The ends lost 7 bases at V and 6 bases at J; junction bases unmatched: 11. The chain has TRBV19 and TRBJ2-5; 10 positions agree with TRBD1. This TCR derives from a woman between 50 and 59 years old with COVID-19, enrolled during active disease. Sequencing used peripheral blood. The CDR3 region is CASTPGTGVIKTQYF. DNA for the CDR3: TGTGCCAGTACTCCGGGGACAGGGGTGATCAAGACCCAGTACTTC.